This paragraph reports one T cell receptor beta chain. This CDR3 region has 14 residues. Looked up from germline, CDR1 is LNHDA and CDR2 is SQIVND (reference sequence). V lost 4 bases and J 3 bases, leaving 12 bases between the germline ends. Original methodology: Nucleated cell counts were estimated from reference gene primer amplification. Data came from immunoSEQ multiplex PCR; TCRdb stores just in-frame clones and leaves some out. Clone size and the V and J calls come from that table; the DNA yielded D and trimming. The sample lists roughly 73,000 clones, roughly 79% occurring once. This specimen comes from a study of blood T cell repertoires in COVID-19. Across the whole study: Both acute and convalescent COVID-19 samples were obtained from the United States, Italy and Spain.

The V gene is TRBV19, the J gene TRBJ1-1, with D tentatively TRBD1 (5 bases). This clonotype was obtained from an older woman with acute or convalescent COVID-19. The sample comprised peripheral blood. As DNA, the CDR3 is TGTGCCAGTAGTAAATGGACATCTTACACTGAAGCTTTCTTT. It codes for CASSKWTSYTEAFF.